This is a list of T cell receptor beta chains from one sample in a study of blood T cell repertoires in COVID-19. Clones were read by immunoSEQ multiplex PCR, and TCRdb kept only the in-frame ones, dropping some. The top ten hold 0.7% to 0.85% of the sample, which has some 120,000 clones, roughly 84% seen once. The source material was peripheral blood. These receptors came from a woman between 70 and 85 years old with acute or convalescent COVID-19. Both conserved end residues are part of each CDR3. Fields, in order: clone size, D gene, V gene, J gene, CDR3 DNA, CDR3 protein. A D gene is named only where the DNA matches it firmly. Size tells how often a clone was seen (once, few, many) or the class of an expanded clone, and some rows leave it out.

>NA|NA|TRBV12-1|TRBJ1-2
TGTGCCAGCAGCTTTGAGCCGGACAGGGGGCTTTATAACTATGGCTACACCTTC
CASSFEPDRGLYNYGYTF
>NA|NA|TRBV7-9|TRBJ2-7
TGTGCCAGCAGCTTAAATAACGAGCAGTACTTC
CASSLNNEQYF
>NA|NA|TRBV10-3|TRBJ1-1
TGTGCCATCAGTCAGGGGCCCCCCCTGAACACTGAAGCTTTCTTT
CAISQGPPLNTEAFF
>NA|NA|TRBV6-5|TRBJ2-2
TGTGCCAGCAGTAGGATGGAGCAAGTGGGGGAGCTGTTTTTT
CASSRMEQVGELFF
>NA|TRBD2|TRBV6-5|TRBJ2-3
TGTGCCAGCAGTTACCGGCGGGGGGGGGATACGCAGTATTTT
CASSYRRGGDTQYF
>NA|NA|TRBV5-1|TRBJ1-1
TGCGCCAGCAGCTTTCTACAGGCGAACACTGAAGCTTTCTTT
CASSFLQANTEAFF
>NA|NA|TRBV28|TRBJ2-2
TGTGCCAGCAGTTTGAGGGGGGGCGGGGCCTCCCGGGAGCTGTTTTTT
CASSLRGGGASRELFF
>NA|NA|TRBV7-2|TRBJ2-3
TGTGCCAGCAGCTTAAGGCCAGCCGGGACTAGCACAGATACGCAGTATTTT
CASSLRPAGTSTDTQYF
>NA|TRBD1|TRBV5-5|TRBJ1-2
TGTGCCAGCAGCTTGGCATGGGACAGTAACTATGGCTACACCTTC
CASSLAWDSNYGYTF
>NA|TRBD2|TRBV10-3|TRBJ2-7
TGTGCCATCAGCGCGGGGGGGCCAGTACGGGAGCAGTACTTC
CAISAGGPVREQYF
>NA|NA|TRBV18|TRBJ2-1
TGTGCCAGCTCACCCCTTATTTACAATGAGCAGTTCTTC
CASSPLIYNEQFF
>NA|NA|TRBV5-1|TRBJ1-1
TGCGCCAGCAGCCCTGTTGGGGGGGCGAACACTGAAGCTTTCTTT
CASSPVGGANTEAFF
>NA|NA|TRBV9|TRBJ1-1
TGTGCCAGCAGCGTAGGAGGCAGTCGGAACACTGAAGCTTTCTTT
CASSVGGSRNTEAFF
>NA|TRBD2|TRBV6-5|TRBJ2-1
TGTGCCAGCAGTTACCCTAGCGGGGGGGTCAATGAGCAGTTCTTC
CASSYPSGGVNEQFF
>NA|TRBD1|TRBV23-1|TRBJ1-5
TGCGCCAGCAGTCAAATTACAGGGGAGCGTCAGCCCCAGCATTTT
CASSQITGERQPQHF
>few|TRBD1|TRBV11-1|TRBJ1-2
TGTGCCAGCAGCTTCGGACAGGGGGAGCACTATGGCTACACCTTC
CASSFGQGEHYGYTF
>NA|NA|TRBV19|TRBJ1-5
TGTGCCAGTAGTATGGAGGGGGGGAAAAATCAGCCCCAGCATTTT
CASSMEGGKNQPQHF
>NA|NA|TRBV12-3/TRBV12-4|TRBJ1-3
TGTGCCAGCTCCGGTATCGGAAACACCATATATTTT
CASSGIGNTIYF
>NA|NA|TRBV10-1|TRBJ2-4
TGCGCCAGCAGTGAGTCGAGGCGAGGGATTCAGTACTTC
CASSESRRGIQYF
>NA|NA|TRBV6-5|TRBJ1-3
TGTGCCAGCAGAACCGACAGGAGCTCTGGAAACACCATATATTTT
CASRTDRSSGNTIYF
>NA|NA|TRBV7-3|TRBJ2-1
TGTGCCAGCAGCTCCACGGGACTTACGTACAATGAGCAGTTCTTC
CASSSTGLTYNEQFF
>NA|NA|TRBV12-3/TRBV12-4|TRBJ1-5
TGTGCCAGCAGTCGAGGGTGGCAGCCCCAGCATTTT
CASSRGWQPQHF
>NA|NA|TRBV18|TRBJ1-3
TGTGCCAGCTCCACAGACGCGCAGGTCTCTGGAAACACCATATATTTT
CASSTDAQVSGNTIYF
>NA|NA|TRBV7-3|TRBJ2-1
TGTGCCAGCAGTCAGAGCGGTTCCCCCTACAATGAGCAGTTCTTC
CASSQSGSPYNEQFF
>few|NA|TRBV30|TRBJ2-7
TGTGCCTGGAGTTCAAATTACGAGCAGTACTTC
CAWSSNYEQYF
>NA|NA|TRBV7-3|TRBJ1-1
TGTGCCAGCAGCTTAAATAGCGGAGAAAACACTGAAGCTTTCTTT
CASSLNSGENTEAFF
>few|NA|TRBV5-1|TRBJ1-1
TGCGCCAGCAGATGGGGGGGCGCGAGGACTGAAGCTTTCTTT
CASRWGGARTEAFF
>few|TRBD1|TRBV27|TRBJ1-1
TGTGCCAGCAGTTTCTCCGACAGGGGTAACACTGAAGCTTTCTTT
CASSFSDRGNTEAFF
>NA|NA|TRBV6-5|TRBJ2-3
TGTGCCAGCAGTTACAACAGGGATACGCAGTATTTT
CASSYNRDTQYF
>NA|NA|TRBV21-1|TRBJ1-5
TGTGCCAGCAGCAAAGTCAGGCAGGAAGGTCAGCCCCAGCATTTT
CASSKVRQEGQPQHF
>NA|NA|TRBV7-9|TRBJ1-1
TGTGCCAGCAGCCTCTGGGGACAAAGGGAAGCTTTCTTT
CASSLWGQREAFF
>NA|NA|TRBV28|TRBJ2-5
TGTGCCAGCTCACAGGTGGAGACCCAGTACTTC
CASSQVETQYF
>NA|TRBD1|TRBV7-9|TRBJ1-5
TGTGCCAGCAGCTTAGGGGGACAGGACAATCAGCCCCAGCATTTT
CASSLGGQDNQPQHF
>NA|TRBD1|TRBV12-3/TRBV12-4|TRBJ2-1
TGTGCCAGCAGTGCGACAGGGAAAAATGAGCAGTTCTTC
CASSATGKNEQFF
>NA|NA|TRBV3-1/TRBV3-2|TRBJ2-1
TGTGCCAGCAGTTGGAGCGGTGACAATGAGCAGTTCTTC
CASSWSGDNEQFF
>NA|NA|TRBV7-8|TRBJ2-3
TGTGCCAGCAGCTTACGTCCGGACAGCGGGGTAACAGATACGCAGTATTTT
CASSLRPDSGVTDTQYF
>NA|TRBD1|TRBV19|TRBJ1-1
TGTGCCAGTAGTGAATTTCGGACAGGGGACACTGAAGCTTTCTTT
CASSEFRTGDTEAFF
>NA|NA|TRBV21-1|TRBJ2-1
TGTGCCAGCAGCCCCCAGGTCGTGACGGGAGTCGACCGCAATGAGCAGTTCTTC
CASSPQVVTGVDRNEQFF
>NA|TRBD2|TRBV18|TRBJ2-7
TGTGCCAGCTCACCCCGGGGAGGGTCCAGCTCCTACGAGCAGTACTTC
CASSPRGGSSSYEQYF
>NA|TRBD1|TRBV19|TRBJ1-5
TGTGCCAGTAAGGTAAGGCAGGGGGCCAGCCAGCCCCAGCATTTT
CASKVRQGASQPQHF
>NA|NA|TRBV19|TRBJ1-4
TGTGCCAGTAGAAGGACAGCAACTAATGAAAAACTGTTTTTT
CASRRTATNEKLFF
>NA|NA|TRBV18|TRBJ1-5
TGTGCCAGCTCACCAAACCCCGGGTCCCGGCAGCCCCAGCATTTT
CASSPNPGSRQPQHF
>NA|TRBD1|TRBV19|TRBJ2-7
TGTGCCAGTAGTATCTTAGGGACAGGGGTCGACGAGCAGTACTTC
CASSILGTGVDEQYF
>NA|NA|TRBV9|TRBJ1-3
TGTGCCAGCAGCGTAGCTGGAAGACCTGACAGCTCTGGAAACACCATATATTTT
CASSVAGRPDSSGNTIYF
>NA|NA|TRBV4-2|TRBJ2-1
TGTGCCAGCAGCCCACAGGGTAGGAATGAGCAGTTCTTC
CASSPQGRNEQFF
>NA|NA|TRBV18|TRBJ1-3
TGTGCCAGCTCACCACGTATCCGAATAGATTCCTCTGGAAACACCATATATTTT
CASSPRIRIDSSGNTIYF